The rows below give T cell receptor beta chains drawn from one sample of a study of naive and memory T cell subsets. TCRdb redid the calling of the UMI-ligation and nested PCR reads with MiXCR, one entry per CDR3 protein. Among about 85,000 distinct CDR3 sequences, about 12% were seen once, and the ten largest hold 0.9% to 1%. Sample: central memory CD4+ T cells from blood. These TCRs come from a human donor in good health. Each CDR3 is given with its conserved first and last residue. D genes are given only for firm matches. The listing skips clone size in some rows; elsewhere it reads once, few, many or a size class.

TRBJ2-7	TRBV4-2	NA	NA	CASSQTAGTGGYEQYF
TRBJ2-1	TRBV5-1	NA	TRBD2	CASSLIREESNEQFF
TRBJ2-7	TRBV20-1	many	NA	CSAREDPQGEQYF
TRBJ2-1	TRBV7-6	NA	TRBD1	CAGSSGQGWGNEQFF
TRBJ2-3	TRBV6-1	few	NA	CASRETSDTQYF
TRBJ1-6	TRBV12-3/TRBV12-4	NA	NA	CASSPPPGRGMAKNSPLHF
TRBJ2-1	TRBV4-1	NA	TRBD2	CASSQDSGRAEAAPSYNEQFF
TRBJ2-7	TRBV28	NA	TRBD1	CASTPSETGGYEQYF
TRBJ2-2	TRBV19	NA	TRBD2	CASSLGLAGDPGELFF
TRBJ2-2	TRBV6-1	few	TRBD2	CASSQLAGVRNGELFF
TRBJ1-1	TRBV29-1	many	NA	CSVQRTDTEAFF
TRBJ1-2	TRBV12-3/TRBV12-4	few	TRBD1	CASSLYPRQGQAYGYTF
TRBJ2-7	TRBV29-1	NA	NA	CSARGIAAYEQYF
TRBJ2-3	TRBV6-1	few	NA	CASSTPGYSTDTQYF
TRBJ2-5	TRBV5-4	few	NA	CASSFLGLETQYF
TRBJ2-5	TRBV10-3	NA	TRBD2	CAIRTPGTSGQETQYF
TRBJ1-1	TRBV20-1	NA	TRBD1	CSAAGGEVTEAFF
TRBJ1-5	TRBV20-1	few	NA	CSVASWTYSNQPQHF
TRBJ2-6	TRBV6-6	many	NA	CASSYGLGSGANVLTF
TRBJ1-1	TRBV7-8	NA	NA	CASSLGPPGQNTEAFF
TRBJ2-3	TRBV3-1	NA	NA	CASSNLFGGDTQYF
TRBJ2-4	TRBV7-2	many	TRBD2	CASHQNGRAENIQYF
TRBJ2-4	TRBV7-3	NA	TRBD2	CASSRYERQTSERNIQYF
TRBJ2-2	TRBV25-1	NA	TRBD1	CASSSQGAGELFF
TRBJ2-7	TRBV6-6	NA	NA	CASSPGLAGYEQYF
TRBJ1-5	TRBV7-9	once	NA	CASSWYSNQPQHF
TRBJ2-7	TRBV28	many	NA	CASSVSRTDSYEQYF
TRBJ2-5	TRBV20-1	many	NA	CSAASDSLGRAVQTQYF
TRBJ1-1	TRBV6-2/TRBV6-3	NA	TRBD1	CASSYGRGRKAFF
TRBJ1-5	TRBV5-4	NA	NA	CASSLGGGGPNQPQHF
TRBJ1-5	TRBV6-2/TRBV6-3	few	NA	CASIRYWGRAQPQHF
TRBJ1-3	TRBV7-2	NA	NA	CASSLSGNTIYF
TRBJ2-4	TRBV5-6	many	NA	CASSLGQQNIQYF
TRBJ1-1	TRBV7-9	few	NA	CASSPTGQLNTEAFF
TRBJ2-2	TRBV25-1	few	TRBD1	CASSAGTGNTGELFF
TRBJ2-1	TRBV19	many	TRBD2	CASSILANGRAYNEQFF
TRBJ1-1	TRBV10-1	few	TRBD1	CASQGQQNTEAFF
TRBJ2-3	TRBV10-3	few	NA	CAISEKADTQYF
TRBJ2-3	TRBV20-1	few	TRBD1	CQSGTGSDTQYF
TRBJ2-5	TRBV6-5	NA	NA	CASSYSGQGLETQYF
TRBJ1-2	TRBV6-1	NA	TRBD1	CASRADRAALLSGYTF